The 25 T cell receptor beta chains reported below all come from one sample, sequenced in a study of response to subunit inactivated influenza vaccine. MiXCR, run by TCRdb on the RT-PCR reads, gives a single entry per CDR3 protein. The sample shows 650,000 to 700,000 distinct CDR3 sequences, 15% to 18% of them seen only once. Specimen: PBMCs from blood, collected about 13 days after vaccination. These receptors were collected from a man in his forties or fifties who received an inactivated influenza vaccine.

This clonotype appeared many times. The chain joins TRBV28 to TRBJ1-1; D possibly corresponds to TRBD1 (5 bases). V lost 6 bases, J lost 2 bases, and 13 bases lay in between. This CDR3 has 14 residues. The germline CDR1 and CDR2 sequences are MDHEN and SYDVKM. Here the CDR3 DNA reads TGTGCCAGCAGGAGGACATCTCTCAACACTGAAGCTTTCTTT. It encodes CASRRTSLNTEAFF.

This clonotype appeared a few times. The chain has TRBV2 and TRBJ1-5; D unclear. V lost 4 bases and J lost 4, with 8 bases in between. This CDR3 is built from 13 residues. Germline lookup yields CDR1 SNHLY and CDR2 FYNNEI. The CDR3 bases are TGTGCCAGCAGTGTTCGGTGGAATCAGCCCCAGCATTTT. This encodes CASSVRWNQPQHF.

V and J are TRBV5-1 and TRBJ1-3, with D maybe TRBD1 (6 bases). The length of the CDR3 is 14 residues. Between the trimmed V and J ends, which lost 0 bases and 4 bases, there was a span of 8 bases. Germline V CDR1 and CDR2: SGHRS, YFSETQ. The CDR3 nucleotides are TGCGCCAGCAGCTTGGACAGGGAAGGAAACACCATATATTTT. It encodes CASSLDREGNTIYF.

The rearrangement links TRBV30 to TRBJ2-7; D is undetermined. The CDR3 sequence is 14 residues long. V gave up 0 bases and J gave up 1 base, with 10 bases separating them. Germline assignment: CDR1 GTSNPN and CDR2 SVGIG (reference sequence). In nucleotides, the CDR3 is TGTGCCTGGAGTGTAAGCTCAATTTCCTACGAGCAGTACTTC. Translated, it gives CAWSVSSISYEQYF.

The chain has TRBV7-8 and TRBJ2-1; TRBD2 matches 13 bases. The CDR3 has 17 residues. The germline V gene has CDR1 SGHVS and CDR2 FQNEAQ. After removal of 1 base from V and 6 bases from J, the junction contained 6 bases not matched to a gene. CDR3 amino acids: CASSLGRLAGGVNEQFF. The CDR3 bases are TGTGCCAGCAGCTTAGGAAGACTAGCGGGAGGAGTCAATGAGCAGTTCTTC.

This clonotype was detected a few times. The V call is TRBV5-1, the J call TRBJ1-1; D is uncertain. Germline V CDR1 and CDR2: SGHRS, YFSETQ. V shed 0 bases and J shed 11 bases, with 11 bases lying between them. The CDR3 runs to 12 residues. In DNA, the CDR3 is TGCGCCAGCAGCTTGGATCTGGGTCGGGCTTTCTTT. It specifies CASSLDLGRAFF.

The rearrangement uses TRBV6-2 or TRBV6-3 and TRBJ1-2, with D hard to call. Germline V CDR1 and CDR2: MNHEY, SVGEGT. The CDR3 is 13 amino acids. V lost 2 bases and J lost 6, with 10 bases in between. The DNA of the CDR3 is TGTGCCAGCAGTTACCCCGGGCAGCATGGCTACACCTTC. Its translation is CASSYPGQHGYTF.

This clonotype was recorded at least ten times. The chain recombines TRBV7-9 with TRBJ1-4; D ambiguous. Germline lookup yields CDR1 SEHNR and CDR2 FQNEAQ (reference sequence). The CDR3 loop spans 16 amino acids. V lost 3 bases and J lost 7, with 18 bases in between. Here the CDR3 reads CASSFSSGSFGEKLFF. CDR3 nucleotide sequence: TGTGCCAGCAGCTTCTCATCGGGGTCTTTCGGTGAAAAACTGTTTTTT.

The V gene is TRBV27, the J gene TRBJ2-7, with D perhaps matching TRBD1 (5 bases). The CDR3 is 14 amino acids. The germline V gene encodes CDR1 MNHEY and CDR2 SMNVEV (reference sequence). The V and J ends lost 4 bases and 3 bases respectively, with 13 bases between them. CDR3 sequence (DNA): TGTGCCAGCAGTTCCAGGGTCACAAGCTACGAGCAGTACTTC. Protein sequence: CASSSRVTSYEQYF.

This clonotype was observed at least ten times. The chain recombines TRBV29-1 with TRBJ2-7; D gene unclear. The CDR3 totals 9 residues. Germline V CDR1 and CDR2: SQVTM, ANQGSEA. Trimming took off 3 bases at V and 5 bases at J, with 2 bases between the two ends. The CDR3 DNA follows: TGCAGCGTTGAGGACGAGCAGTACTTC. The encoded protein is CSVEDEQYF.

The chain uses TRBV28 and TRBJ2-1; D is possibly TRBD2 (5 bases). Germline V gene data show CDR1 as MDHEN and CDR2 as SYDVKM. Trimming left V 5 bases short and J 2 bases short, with 13 bases between. This CDR3 spans 15 amino acids. The CDR3: CASSLPTGTYNEQFF. CDR3 DNA: TGTGCCAGCAGTCTGCCGACGGGGACCTACAATGAGCAGTTCTTC. Full variable domain (remainder filled in from reference TRBV28 and TRBJ2-1): DVKVTQSSRYLVKRTGEKVFLECVQDMDHENMFWYRQDPGLGLRLIYFSYDVKMKEKGDIPEGYSVSREKKERFSLILESASTNQTSMYLCASSLPTGTYNEQFFGPGTRLTVL.

This clonotype turned up a few times. The chain links TRBV27 to TRBJ2-1; a weak D match, TRBD1 (6 bases). V dropped 2 bases and J dropped 6 bases, with 17 bases sitting between them. The CDR3 covers 16 residues. CDR1 is MNHEY, CDR2 SMNVEV, per germline (reference sequence). CDR3 coding DNA: TGTGCCAGCAGTTTACTCCTGGGGGCGGTAGGCAATGAGCAGTTCTTC. Protein product: CASSLLLGAVGNEQFF.

The chain joins TRBV12-3 or TRBV12-4 to TRBJ2-1, with TRBD2 identical over 15 bases. The CDR3 sequence is 17 residues long. V lost 3 bases, J lost 4 bases, and 4 bases stayed unmatched. CDR3 in amino acids: CASSLGLAGGFYNEQFF. Here the CDR3 DNA reads TGTGCCAGCAGTTTGGGACTAGCGGGGGGATTTTACAATGAGCAGTTCTTC.

This chain links TRBV12-3 or TRBV12-4 with TRBJ1-4, with D possibly TRBD1 on 5 matching bases. The CDR3 runs to 14 residues. Trimming took off 3 bases at V and 10 bases at J, with 15 bases between the two ends. This chain's CDR3 is CASSFFGGQGKLFF. CDR3 nucleotides: TGTGCCAGCAGTTTCTTCGGGGGTCAGGGAAAACTGTTTTTT.

This clonotype has just a few counts. The chain recombines TRBV7-2 with TRBJ2-1; TRBD2 agrees at 9 bases. CDR3 size: 15 residues. The germline CDR1 and CDR2 sequences are SGHTA and FQGNSA. After removal of 0 bases from V and 6 bases from J, the junction contained 3 bases not matched to a gene. CDR3 coding DNA: TGTGCCAGCAGCTTAGCTGAGACTAGCGGCAATGAGCAGTTCTTC. Translated, it gives CASSLAETSGNEQFF.

This chain links TRBV2 with TRBJ2-7, with D perhaps matching TRBD2 (7 bases). The CDR3 runs 15 residues. The V and J ends lost 3 bases and 5 bases respectively, with 17 bases between them. Germline values: CDR1 SNHLY, CDR2 FYNNEI. The CDR3 DNA sequence: TGTGCCAGCAGTGACCTTGGGCGGGGGCGCGACGAGCAGTACTTC. This sequence encodes CASSDLGRGRDEQYF.

This clonotype has more than one count but fewer than ten. The rearrangement joins TRBV5-1 to TRBJ2-5, with no clear D. CDR3 length equals 12 residues. CDR1 SGHRS and CDR2 YFSETQ come from the germline V gene. V dropped 0 bases and J dropped 5 bases, with 5 bases sitting between them. The CDR3 region is CASSLDAETQYF. CDR3 sequence (DNA): TGCGCCAGCAGCTTGGATGCGGAGACCCAGTACTTC.

This clonotype was seen more than once but under ten times. V and J are TRBV12-3 or TRBV12-4 and TRBJ1-1; D is possibly TRBD1 (5 bases). The CDR3 has 13 amino acids. Trimming took off 6 bases at V and 11 bases at J, with 19 bases between the two ends. The CDR3 region is CASRLGTVRDAFF. As DNA, the CDR3 is TGTGCCAGCAGGCTCGGGACCGTGCGTGACGCTTTCTTT.

This rearrangement joins TRBV20-1 to TRBJ1-5, with D maybe TRBD1 (5 bases). With 3 bases removed from V and 3 bases from J, the gap between germline ends came to 18 bases. This CDR3 region has 16 residues. Germline lookup yields CDR1 DFQATT and CDR2 SNEGSKA (reference sequence). CDR3 loop: CSARDTLTAVNQPQHF. The CDR3 nucleotides read TGCAGTGCTAGGGACACCCTTACAGCCGTCAATCAGCCCCAGCATTTT.

This clonotype was seen more than once but under ten times. The chain is built from TRBV11-2 and TRBJ2-7; 7 bases line up with TRBD1. The CDR3 is made up of 14 amino acids. Germline V gene sequence: CDR1 SGHAT, CDR2 FQNNGV. V dropped 6 bases and J dropped 3; count of bases not matched to a gene: 8. The CDR3: CASRGQLASYEQYF. The CDR3 DNA reads as TGTGCCAGCAGGGGACAGCTAGCTAGCTACGAGCAGTACTTC.

In its sample, this clonotype was seen a few times. The rearrangement uses TRBV5-1 and TRBJ2-2; D uncertain. Deletions cut 2 bases from V and 13 bases from J, with 9 bases between. Germline-derived CDR1 and CDR2 are SGHRS and YFSETQ. The CDR3 extends over 11 amino acids. The CDR3 DNA is TGCGCCAGCAGCTTACGAGACGGGCTGTTTTTT. Protein: CASSLRDGLFF. Based on the CDR3 plus reference TRBV5-1 and TRBJ2-2, the full variable domain is KAGVTQTPRYLIKTRGQQVTLSCSPISGHRSVSWYQQTPGQGLQFLFEYFSETQRNKGNFPGRFSGRQFSNSRSEMNVSTLELGDSALYLCASSLRDGLFFGEGSRLTVL.

This clonotype was counted a few times. Here the CDR3 reads CASSGPTSGSGANVLTF. Here the CDR3 DNA reads TGTGCCAGCAGTGGCCCGACTAGCGGCTCTGGGGCCAACGTCCTGACTTTC. The J gene is TRBJ2-6, the V gene TRBV12-3 or TRBV12-4; 9 positions match TRBD2. With 5 bases clipped from V and 0 bases from J, the junction kept 5 bases outside the gene matches. The CDR3 loop spans 17 amino acids.

This chain joins TRBV4-2 and TRBJ2-3; 7 positions agree with TRBD1. V lost 4 bases to trimming and J lost 1 base; unmatched junction nucleotides: 8. This CDR3 is 16 amino acids long. CDR1 is LGHNA and CDR2 is YNFKEQ in the germline V gene. The CDR3 nucleotides read TGTGCCAGCAGCCCCGCGACAGGGATTCGCACAGATACGCAGTATTTT. Translated: CASSPATGIRTDTQYF.

The sample holds a few counts of this clonotype. The gene calls are TRBV10-3 and TRBJ2-5; either TRBD1 or TRBD2 may supply D (5 bases each). V lost 4 bases to trimming and J lost 2 bases, with 8 bases between them. There are 13 residues in the CDR3. Germline V gene lookup returns CDR1 ENHRY and CDR2 SYGVKD. CDR3 sequence reads: CAISGGIQETQYF. The CDR3 DNA reads as TGTGCCATCAGTGGGGGGATTCAAGAGACCCAGTACTTC.

This clonotype has only a few counts. The V and J genes are TRBV6-4 and TRBJ2-3, with 7 nucleotides matching TRBD1. The CDR3 is made up of 15 amino acids. Germline CDR1 reads MRHNA; CDR2 reads SNTAGT. V dropped 7 bases and J dropped 0; count of bases not matched to a gene: 7. The CDR3 sequence is CASKFRDSSTDTQYF. As DNA, the CDR3 is TGTGCCAGCAAATTCCGGGACAGTAGCACAGATACGCAGTATTTT.